This T cell receptor beta chain was documented in a study of blood T cell repertoires in COVID-19. In the original processing: Nucleated cell counts were estimated from reference gene primer amplification. Only in-frame clones appear in the TCRdb table, and some are missing; sequencing was by immunoSEQ multiplex PCR. The V and J calls and clone size come from that table; D and trimming were worked out from the DNA. In the table there are 470,000 or so clones, about 89% of which are singletons. Looked up from germline, CDR1 is SEHNR and CDR2 is FQNEAQ (reference sequence). This CDR3 has 17 residues. Trimming shortened V by 5 bases and J by 0 bases, and 14 bases separated the two germline ends.

The clonotype comes from a woman aged 25 to 39 with acute or convalescent COVID-19. The gene calls are TRBV7-9 and TRBJ2-6; D not resolved. The sequenced sample consisted of peripheral blood. The CDR3 DNA reads as TGTGCCAGCAGCCCCCCCAGCGACCTCTCTGGGGCCAACGTCCTGACTTTC. Encoded protein: CASSPPSDLSGANVLTF.